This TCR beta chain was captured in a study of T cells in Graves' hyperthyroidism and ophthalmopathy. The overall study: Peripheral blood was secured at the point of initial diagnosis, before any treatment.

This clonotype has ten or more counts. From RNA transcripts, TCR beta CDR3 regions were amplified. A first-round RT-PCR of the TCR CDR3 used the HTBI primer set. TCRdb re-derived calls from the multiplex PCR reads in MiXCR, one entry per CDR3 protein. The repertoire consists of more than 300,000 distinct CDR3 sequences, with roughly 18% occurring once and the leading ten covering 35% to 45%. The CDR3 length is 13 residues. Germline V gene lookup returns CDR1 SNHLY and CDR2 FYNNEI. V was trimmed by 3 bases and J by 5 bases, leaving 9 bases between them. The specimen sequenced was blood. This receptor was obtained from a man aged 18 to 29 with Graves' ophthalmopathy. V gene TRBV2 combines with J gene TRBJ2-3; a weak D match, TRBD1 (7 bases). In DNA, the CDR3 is TGTGCCAGCAGTGACAGGGGGGTAGATACGCAGTATTTT. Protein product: CASSDRGVDTQYF.